This entry concerns a single TCR beta chain. Repertoires were generated with immunoSEQ multiplex PCR, while TCRdb's copy carries only in-frame clones and drops some. This sample yields more than 350,000 clones, of which about 88% are seen a single time; 1.4% to 1.5% belongs to the top ten. The data derive from a study of blood T cell repertoires in COVID-19. About the study: Sites across the United States, Italy and Spain contributed samples from acute and convalescent COVID-19. In each case, the material was cDNA or gDNA derived from T cells, B-cell-depleted T cells, or PBMCs.

Germline lookup yields CDR1 MDHEN and CDR2 SYDVKM. J lost 4 bases, V lost 8 bases, and 5 bases had no gene match. The CDR3 has 13 amino acids. The receptor comes from a woman younger than 30 who had been exposed to COVID-19. Specimen: PBMCs or T cells enriched from blood (not recorded which). The rearrangement uses TRBV28 and TRBJ2-1; 7 bases are shared with TRBD2. CDR3 residues: CASLGREYNEQFF. CDR3 coding DNA: TGTGCCAGCTTAGGGAGGGAGTACAATGAGCAGTTCTTC.